One T cell receptor (beta chain) is described in this entry. This entry comes from a study of control samples from healthy donors and cancer patients. CDR3 length: 16 amino acids. V was pared by 4 bases and J by 1 base, with 14 bases between. Germline values: CDR1 SGHRS, CDR2 YFSETQ. The table came from immunoSEQ multiplex PCR; TCRdb's copy has only in-frame clones and leaves some out. The profile covers roughly 64,000 clones, with approximately 90% appearing a single time and over 1% taken by the ten largest. This sequence joins TRBV5-1 and TRBJ2-2, with TRBD2 as a possible D gene (7 bases). This sequence originates from a woman in her 50s with colorectal cancer. The sample comprised PBMCs. CDR3 in DNA: TGCGCCAGCAGCAGAACGGGGGGCTTGAACACCGGGGAGCTGTTTTTT. Translating it yields CASSRTGGLNTGELFF.